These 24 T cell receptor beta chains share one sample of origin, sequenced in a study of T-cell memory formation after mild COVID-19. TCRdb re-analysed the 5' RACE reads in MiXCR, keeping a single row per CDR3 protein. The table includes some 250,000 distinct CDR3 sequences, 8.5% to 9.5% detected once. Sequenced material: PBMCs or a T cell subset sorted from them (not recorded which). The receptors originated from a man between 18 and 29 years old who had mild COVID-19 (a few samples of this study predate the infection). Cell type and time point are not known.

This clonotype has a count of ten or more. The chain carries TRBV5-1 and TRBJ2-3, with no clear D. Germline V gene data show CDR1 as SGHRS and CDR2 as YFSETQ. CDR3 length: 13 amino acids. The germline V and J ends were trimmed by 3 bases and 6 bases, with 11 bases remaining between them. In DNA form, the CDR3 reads TGCGCCAGCAGCTCCAACGCTCAGGATACGCAGTATTTT. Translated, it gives CASSSNAQDTQYF.

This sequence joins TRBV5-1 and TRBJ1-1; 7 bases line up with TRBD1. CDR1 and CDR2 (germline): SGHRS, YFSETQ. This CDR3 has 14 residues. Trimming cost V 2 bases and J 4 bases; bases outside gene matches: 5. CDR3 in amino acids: CASSLGGFGTEAFF. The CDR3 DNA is TGCGCCAGCAGCTTAGGGGGCTTCGGCACTGAAGCTTTCTTT.

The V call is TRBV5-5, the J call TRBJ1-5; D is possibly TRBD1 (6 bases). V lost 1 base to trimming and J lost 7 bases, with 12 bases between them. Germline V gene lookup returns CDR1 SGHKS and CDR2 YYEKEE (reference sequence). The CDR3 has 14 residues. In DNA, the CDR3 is TGTGCCAGCAGCTTGAACACAGGGCAGCAGCCCCAGCATTTT. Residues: CASSLNTGQQPQHF. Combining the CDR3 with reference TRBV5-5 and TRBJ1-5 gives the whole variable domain DAGVTQSPTHLIKTRGQQVTLRCSPISGHKSVSWYQQVLGQGPQFIFQYYEKEERGRGNFPDRFSARQFPNYSSELNVNALLLGDSALYLCASSLNTGQQPQHFGDGTRLSIL.

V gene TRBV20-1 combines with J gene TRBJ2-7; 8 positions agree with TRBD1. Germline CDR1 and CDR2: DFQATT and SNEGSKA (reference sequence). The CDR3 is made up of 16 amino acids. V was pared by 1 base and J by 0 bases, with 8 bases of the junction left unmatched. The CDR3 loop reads CSARVGTGISSYEQYF. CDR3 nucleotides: TGCAGTGCTAGAGTTGGGACAGGTATAAGCTCCTACGAGCAGTACTTC.

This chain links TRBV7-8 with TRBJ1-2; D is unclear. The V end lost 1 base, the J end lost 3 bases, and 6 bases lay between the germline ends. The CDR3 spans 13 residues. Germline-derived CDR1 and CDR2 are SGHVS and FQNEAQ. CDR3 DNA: TGTGCCAGCAGCTTAGGTTTTTACTATGGCTACACCTTC. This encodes CASSLGFYYGYTF.

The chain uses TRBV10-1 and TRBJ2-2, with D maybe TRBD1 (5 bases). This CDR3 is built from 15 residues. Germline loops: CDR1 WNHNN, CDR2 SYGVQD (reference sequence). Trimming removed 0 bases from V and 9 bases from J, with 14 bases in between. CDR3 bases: TGCGCCAGCAGTGAGTCGATCAGCAGGGAAAGGGAGCTGTTTTTT. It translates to CASSESISRERELFF.

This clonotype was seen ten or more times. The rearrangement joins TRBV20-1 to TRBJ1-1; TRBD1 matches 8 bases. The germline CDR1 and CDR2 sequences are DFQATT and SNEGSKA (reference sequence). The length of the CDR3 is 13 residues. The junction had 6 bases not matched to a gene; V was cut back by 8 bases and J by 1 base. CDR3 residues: CSSRQGWNTEAFF. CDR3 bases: TGCAGTTCGCGACAGGGGTGGAACACTGAAGCTTTCTTT.

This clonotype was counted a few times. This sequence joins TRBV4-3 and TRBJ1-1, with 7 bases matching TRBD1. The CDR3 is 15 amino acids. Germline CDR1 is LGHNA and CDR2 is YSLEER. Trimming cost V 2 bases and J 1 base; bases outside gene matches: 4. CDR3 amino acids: CASSQIQGTNTEAFF. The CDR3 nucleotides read TGCGCCAGCAGCCAAATACAGGGGACGAACACTGAAGCTTTCTTT.

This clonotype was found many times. CDR3 sequence (DNA): TGTGCCAGCAGCTTATTAGGGCGGGGGGGCTTCTATGAGCAGTTCTTC. Encoded protein: CASSLLGRGGFYEQFF. The chain recombines TRBV7-8 with TRBJ2-1; 9 bases match TRBD2. Germline V lookup: CDR1 SGHVS, CDR2 FQNEAQ. The length of the CDR3 is 16 residues. V was pared by 2 bases and J by 8 bases, with 10 bases of the junction left unmatched.

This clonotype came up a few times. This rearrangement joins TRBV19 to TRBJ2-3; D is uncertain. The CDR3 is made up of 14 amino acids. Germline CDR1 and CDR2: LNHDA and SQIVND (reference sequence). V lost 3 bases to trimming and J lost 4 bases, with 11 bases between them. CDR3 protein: CASSISVAADTQYF. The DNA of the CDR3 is TGTGCCAGTAGTATCTCGGTTGCGGCAGATACGCAGTATTTT. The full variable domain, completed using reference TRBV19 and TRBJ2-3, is DGGITQSPKYLFRKEGQNVTLSCEQNLNHDAMYWYRQDPGQGLRLIYYSQIVNDFQKGDIAEGYSVSREKKESFPLTVTSAQKNPTAFYLCASSISVAADTQYFGPGTRLTVL.

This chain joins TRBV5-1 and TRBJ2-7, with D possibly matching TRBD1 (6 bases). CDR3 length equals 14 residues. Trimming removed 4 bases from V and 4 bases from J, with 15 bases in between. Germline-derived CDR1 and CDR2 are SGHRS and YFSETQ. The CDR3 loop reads CASSREAGDYEQYF. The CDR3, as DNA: TGCGCCAGCAGCCGAGAGGCAGGGGATTACGAGCAGTACTTC.

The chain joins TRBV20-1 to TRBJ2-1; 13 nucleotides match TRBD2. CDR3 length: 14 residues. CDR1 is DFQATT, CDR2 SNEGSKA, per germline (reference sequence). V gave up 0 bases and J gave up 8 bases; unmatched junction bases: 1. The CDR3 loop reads CSARDTSGGDEQFF. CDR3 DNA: TGCAGTGCTAGAGATACTAGCGGGGGGGATGAGCAGTTCTTC.

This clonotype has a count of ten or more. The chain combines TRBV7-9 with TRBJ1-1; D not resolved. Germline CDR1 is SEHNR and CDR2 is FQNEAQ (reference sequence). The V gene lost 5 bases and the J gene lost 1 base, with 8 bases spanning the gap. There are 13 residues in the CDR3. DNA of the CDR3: TGTGCCAGCAGCCCTGGTAGGAACACTGAAGCTTTCTTT. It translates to CASSPGRNTEAFF.

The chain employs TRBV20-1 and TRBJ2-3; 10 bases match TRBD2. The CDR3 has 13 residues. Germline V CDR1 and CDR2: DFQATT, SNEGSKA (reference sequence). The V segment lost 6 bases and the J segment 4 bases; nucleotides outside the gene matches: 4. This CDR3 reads CSAPSGGADTQYF. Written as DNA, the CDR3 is TGCAGTGCACCGAGCGGGGGGGCAGATACGCAGTATTTT.

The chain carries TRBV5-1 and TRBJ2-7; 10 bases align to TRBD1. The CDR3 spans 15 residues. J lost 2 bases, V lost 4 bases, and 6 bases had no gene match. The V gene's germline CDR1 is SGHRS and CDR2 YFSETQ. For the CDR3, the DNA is TGCGCCAGCAGCCCCGGGACAGGGGACCCCTACGAGCAGTACGTC. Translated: CASSPGTGDPYEQYV.

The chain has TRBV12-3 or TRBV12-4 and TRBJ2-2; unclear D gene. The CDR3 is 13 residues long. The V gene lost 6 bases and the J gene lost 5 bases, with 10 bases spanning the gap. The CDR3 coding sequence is TGTGCCAGCAGCCCGATAGAAACCGGGGAGCTGTTTTTT. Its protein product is CASSPIETGELFF.

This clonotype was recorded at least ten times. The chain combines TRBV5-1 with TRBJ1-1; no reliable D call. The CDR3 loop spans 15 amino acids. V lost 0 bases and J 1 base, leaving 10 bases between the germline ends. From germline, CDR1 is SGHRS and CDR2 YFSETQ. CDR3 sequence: CASSLAPSGNTEAFF. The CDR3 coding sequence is TGCGCCAGCAGCTTGGCCCCGTCGGGGAACACTGAAGCTTTCTTT.

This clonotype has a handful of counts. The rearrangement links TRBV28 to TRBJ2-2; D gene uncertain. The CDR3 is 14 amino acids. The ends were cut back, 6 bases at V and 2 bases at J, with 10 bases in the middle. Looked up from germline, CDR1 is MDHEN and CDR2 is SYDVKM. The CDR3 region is CASRPDLNTGELFF. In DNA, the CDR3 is TGTGCCAGCAGACCGGACCTCAACACCGGGGAGCTGTTTTTT.

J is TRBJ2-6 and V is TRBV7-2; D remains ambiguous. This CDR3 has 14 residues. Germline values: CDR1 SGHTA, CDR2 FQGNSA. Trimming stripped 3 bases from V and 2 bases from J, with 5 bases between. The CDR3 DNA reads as TGTGCCAGCAGCTTGCCCGCTGGGGCCAACGTCCTGACTTTC. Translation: CASSLPAGANVLTF.

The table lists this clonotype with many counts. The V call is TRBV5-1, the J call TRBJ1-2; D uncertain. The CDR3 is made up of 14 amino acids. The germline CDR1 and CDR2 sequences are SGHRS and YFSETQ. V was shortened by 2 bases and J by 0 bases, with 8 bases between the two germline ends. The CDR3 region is CASSFPGSNYGYTF. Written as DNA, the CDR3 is TGCGCCAGCAGCTTTCCAGGCTCTAACTATGGCTACACCTTC.

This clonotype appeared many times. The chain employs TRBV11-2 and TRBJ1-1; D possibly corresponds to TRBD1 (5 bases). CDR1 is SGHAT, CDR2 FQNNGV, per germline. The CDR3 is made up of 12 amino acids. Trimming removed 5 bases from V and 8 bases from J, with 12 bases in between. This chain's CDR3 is CASSGDGGEAFF. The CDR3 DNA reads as TGTGCCAGCAGCGGAGACGGGGGGGAAGCTTTCTTT.

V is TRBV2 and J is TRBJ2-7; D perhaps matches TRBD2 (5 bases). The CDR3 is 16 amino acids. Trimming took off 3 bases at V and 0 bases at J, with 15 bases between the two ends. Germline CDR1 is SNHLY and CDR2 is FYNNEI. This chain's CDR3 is CASSEFLEVRSYEQYV. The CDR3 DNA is TGTGCCAGCAGTGAGTTTCTGGAGGTCCGCTCCTACGAGCAGTACGTC.

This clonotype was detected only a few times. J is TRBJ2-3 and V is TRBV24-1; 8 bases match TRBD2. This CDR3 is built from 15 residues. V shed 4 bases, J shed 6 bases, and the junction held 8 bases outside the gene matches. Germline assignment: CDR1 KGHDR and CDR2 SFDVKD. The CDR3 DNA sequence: TGTGCCACCAGTGACCCAAGCGGGGGACCCGATACGCAGTATTTT. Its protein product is CATSDPSGGPDTQYF.

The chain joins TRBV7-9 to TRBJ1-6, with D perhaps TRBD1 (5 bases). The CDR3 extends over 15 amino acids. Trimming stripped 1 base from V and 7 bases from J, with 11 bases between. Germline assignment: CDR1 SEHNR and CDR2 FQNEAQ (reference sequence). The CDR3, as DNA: TGTGCCAGCAGCTTAGATGGGGGGGTCAATTCACCCCTCCACTTT. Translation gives CASSLDGGVNSPLHF. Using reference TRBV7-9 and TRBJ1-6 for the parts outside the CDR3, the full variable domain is DTGVSQNPRHKITKRGQNVTFRCDPISEHNRLYWYRQTLGQGPEFLTYFQNEAQLEKSRLLSDRFSAERPKGSFSTLEIQRTEQGDSAMYLCASSLDGGVNSPLHFGNGTRLTVT.